What follows are 23 T cell receptor beta chains derived from one specimen sequenced in a study of shared T cell receptors in the human thymus. The method was immunoSEQ multiplex PCR; TCRdb's version includes in-frame clones alone and lacks a portion of them. The sample includes about 500,000 clones, about four fifths seen only once; the top ten take about 0.013%. These data also formed part of another study, on human thymus T cells.

The sequenced sample consisted of thymocytes. These receptors all come from a boy in the first two years of life with a congenital heart defect.

The V and J genes are TRBV30 and TRBJ1-2; 10 nucleotides align to TRBD1. Germline CDR1 GTSNPN, CDR2 SVGIG (reference sequence). The CDR3 runs to 14 residues. V lost 0 bases, J lost 4 bases, and 2 bases stayed unmatched. The CDR3 nucleotides read TGTGCCTGGAGTGTCGGGACAGGGGTCTATGGCTACACCTTC. Protein: CAWSVGTGVYGYTF.

V gene TRBV6-1 combines with J gene TRBJ2-7; D may be TRBD2 (7 bases). V was pared by 1 base and J by 6 bases, with 22 bases between. Per germline, CDR1 MNHNS and CDR2 SASEGT. The CDR3 has 17 amino acids. CDR3: CASSEVEGWRGPGEQYF. CDR3 DNA sequence: TGTGCCAGCAGTGAAGTTGAGGGCTGGCGGGGGCCCGGCGAGCAGTACTTC.

Here the CDR3 DNA reads TGTGAGTCGGGTACCATCAATGAGCAGTTCTTC. Encoded protein: CESGTINEQFF. This rearrangement joins TRBV27 to TRBJ2-1; D ambiguous. The CDR3 is 11 residues long. Germline lookup yields CDR1 MNHEY and CDR2 SMNVEV (reference sequence).

The V call is TRBV5-6, the J call TRBJ2-2, with 15 bases fitting TRBD2. V was pared by 4 bases and J by 1 base, with 8 bases of the junction left unmatched. This CDR3 is built from 19 residues. Germline loops: CDR1 SGHDT, CDR2 YYEEEE. CDR3 amino acids: CASSIRTSGRAWNTGELFF. The DNA of the CDR3 is TGTGCCAGCAGCATCCGGACTAGCGGGAGGGCTTGGAACACCGGGGAGCTGTTTTTT.

The chain uses TRBV18 and TRBJ1-4, with a possible D match to TRBD1 (6 bases). Germline V gives CDR1 KGHSH, CDR2 LQKENI. The CDR3 sequence is 15 residues long. Trimming removed 3 bases at V and 7 bases at J, with 15 bases between. Written as DNA, the CDR3 is TGTGCCAGCTCACCCCCGCAGGGGAGAGGTGAAAAACTGTTTTTT. It encodes CASSPPQGRGEKLFF.

The chain has TRBV7-8 and TRBJ1-5; unclear D gene. CDR1 and CDR2 (germline): SGHVS, FQNEAQ. The V end lost 1 base, the J end lost 0 bases, and 13 bases lay between the germline ends. This CDR3 is built from 17 residues. CDR3: CASSLGTAATSNQPQHF. CDR3 bases: TGTGCCAGCAGCTTAGGTACGGCGGCGACTAGCAATCAGCCCCAGCATTTT.

V is TRBV28 and J is TRBJ2-7; 8 bases align to TRBD2. The V segment lost 0 bases and the J segment 1 base; nucleotides outside the gene matches: 5. This CDR3 spans 16 amino acids. Germline V CDR1 and CDR2: MDHEN, SYDVKM. This CDR3 reads CASSLCTGGTSYEQYF. CDR3 nucleotides: TGTGCCAGCAGTTTATGCACGGGAGGGACTTCCTACGAGCAGTACTTC.

This chain uses TRBV29-1 with TRBJ2-5, with D perhaps TRBD2 (6 bases). Germline V gene sequence: CDR1 SQVTM, CDR2 ANQGSEA. The CDR3 consists of 14 residues. Between the trimmed V and J ends, which lost 5 bases and 6 bases, there was a span of 19 bases. The chain's CDR3 is CSVTPGTRIQTQYF. The CDR3 DNA is TGCAGCGTTACGCCCGGGACTCGAATCCAGACCCAGTACTTC.

J is TRBJ2-7 and V is TRBV4-3, with a weak D call TRBD2 (6 bases). The CDR3 has 14 residues. The V and J ends lost 0 bases and 4 bases respectively, with 10 bases between them. CDR1 LGHNA and CDR2 YSLEER come from the germline V gene. The CDR3: CASSQDAAGYEQYF. CDR3 nucleotides: TGCGCCAGCAGCCAAGATGCCGCGGGATACGAGCAGTACTTC.

The V gene is TRBV12-5, the J gene TRBJ2-7; D is unclear. The CDR3 consists of 12 residues. The V gene lost 2 bases and the J gene lost 3 bases, with 5 bases spanning the gap. Germline CDR1 is LGHNT and CDR2 is FRNRAP. The CDR3 loop is CASGLLVYEQYF. In nucleotides, the CDR3 is TGTGCTAGTGGTTTGTTAGTCTACGAGCAGTACTTC.

This clone occurred once. The chain links TRBV11-2 to TRBJ2-1; TRBD2 is a possible D gene (6 bases). Germline CDR1 SGHAT, CDR2 FQNNGV. V was pared by 0 bases and J by 5 bases, with 17 bases between. The CDR3 extends over 17 amino acids. Here the CDR3 reads CASSLDDSREPHNEQFF. CDR3 bases: TGTGCCAGCAGCTTAGATGACTCGCGGGAACCCCACAATGAGCAGTTCTTC.

The CDR3 sequence: CAWSLQGAGGNQPQHF. CDR3 sequence (DNA): TGTGCCTGGAGTCTCCAGGGGGCGGGCGGCAATCAGCCCCAGCATTTT. The chain uses TRBV30 and TRBJ1-5, with 8 positions matching TRBD1. The CDR3 sequence is 16 residues long. Trimming took 2 bases from V and 2 from J; bases not matched to a gene: 8. Germline V CDR1 and CDR2: GTSNPN, SVGIG (reference sequence).

V is TRBV19 and J is TRBJ1-4; D gene ambiguous. Germline-derived CDR1 and CDR2 are LNHDA and SQIVND (reference sequence). The V end was cut by 8 bases, the J end by 5 bases, with 12 bases between. There are 13 residues in the CDR3. In DNA, the CDR3 is TGTGCCAGTGCTACGAGGGTAAATGAAAAACTGTTTTTT. Protein: CASATRVNEKLFF.

V gene TRBV14 combines with J gene TRBJ2-2; 16 bases are a match to TRBD2. The length of the CDR3 is 24 residues. V dropped 0 bases and J dropped 0; count of bases not matched to a gene: 16. From germline, CDR1 is SGHDN and CDR2 FVKESK. Here the CDR3 DNA reads TGTGCCAGCAGCCAAGATTGGACCCCCCATTTCGGGACTAGCGGGAGGGCGAACACCGGGGAGCTGTTTTTT. Amino acids: CASSQDWTPHFGTSGRANTGELFF.

The chain employs TRBV7-2 and TRBJ2-7; D is ambiguous. V was cut by 1 base and J by 0 bases, with 13 bases left in between. Germline CDR1 and CDR2: SGHTA and FQGNSA. This CDR3 contains 16 residues. The CDR3 nucleotides are TGTGCCAGCAGCTTAGGTGGTGAGCGTAGCTCCTACGAGCAGTACTTC. It is translated as CASSLGGERSSYEQYF.

The rearrangement uses TRBV6-5 and TRBJ1-2; D is perhaps TRBD1 (6 bases). This CDR3 contains 14 residues. From germline, CDR1 is MNHEY and CDR2 SVGAGI. Trimming stripped 4 bases from V and 5 bases from J, with 14 bases between. CDR3 DNA: TGTGCCAGCAGTTTCACTCAAACAGGGTATGGCTACACCTTC. Protein product: CASSFTQTGYGYTF.

The chain carries TRBV6-7 and TRBJ1-1; D not certain. TRBV6-7 is placed among ORFs of uncertain function. This CDR3 is built from 14 residues. V lost 2 bases and J 3 bases, leaving 10 bases between the germline ends. The CDR3 loop reads CASSYGGRDTEAFF. The DNA for the CDR3 is TGTGCCAGCAGTTACGGTGGGAGGGACACTGAAGCTTTCTTT.

The chain's CDR3 is CASSQKGEASGTYEQYF. CDR3 nucleotide sequence: TGTGCCAGCAGCCAGAAAGGAGAAGCTAGCGGGACCTACGAGCAGTACTTC. This chain joins TRBV28 and TRBJ2-7; TRBD2 aligns across 9 bases. V gave up 6 bases and J gave up 2 bases; unmatched junction bases: 14. Germline V gives CDR1 MDHEN, CDR2 SYDVKM. This CDR3 has 17 amino acids.

The V call is TRBV27, the J call TRBJ2-1; 11 bases align to TRBD2. Germline CDR1 MNHEY, CDR2 SMNVEV (reference sequence). The CDR3 is 16 residues long. Trimming cost V 6 bases and J 3 bases; bases outside gene matches: 7. The CDR3 nucleotides read TGTGCCAGCAGCGAACTAGCGGGAGTAGGCTACAATGAGCAGTTCTTC. This sequence encodes CASSELAGVGYNEQFF.

V and J are TRBV4-1 and TRBJ2-5, with D tentatively TRBD2 (7 bases). The CDR3 is made up of 17 amino acids. V was clipped by 5 bases and J by 1 base, with 20 bases between them. Germline V CDR1 and CDR2: MGHRA, YSYEKL. CDR3 amino acids: CASSKGEGGDLQETQYF. In DNA, the CDR3 is TGCGCCAGCAGCAAAGGAGAGGGGGGGGATCTCCAAGAGACCCAGTACTTC.

The rearrangement uses TRBV27 and TRBJ2-1, with 10 positions matching TRBD2. The CDR3 contains 19 residues. Germline lookup yields CDR1 MNHEY and CDR2 SMNVEV (reference sequence). The V gene end was trimmed by 5 bases and the J gene end by 4 bases; junction bases not matched to a gene: 17. The CDR3 DNA sequence: TGTGCCAGCAGTGAAACTAGGTTGCTACTAGCGGGGCTATACAATGAGCAGTTCTTC. It codes for CASSETRLLLAGLYNEQFF.

CDR3 amino acids: CASSQRRESTDTQYF. Here the CDR3 DNA reads TGCGCCAGCAGCCAACGTCGGGAGTCCACAGATACGCAGTATTTT. The chain is built from TRBV4-1 and TRBJ2-3, with a tentative D call TRBD2 (6 bases). Trimming stripped 2 bases from V and 2 bases from J, with 11 bases between. The CDR3 extends over 15 amino acids. Looked up from germline, CDR1 is MGHRA and CDR2 is YSYEKL.

This clone has only a few counts. The V gene is TRBV20-1, the J gene TRBJ2-3; D is unclear. In germline, CDR1 is DFQATT, CDR2 SNEGSKA (reference sequence). Between the trimmed V and J ends, which lost 6 bases and 5 bases, there was a span of 9 bases. This CDR3 comprises 11 residues. The CDR3 spells CSAPSLDTQYF. The CDR3 nucleotides are TGCAGTGCCCCGAGCCTAGATACGCAGTATTTT.